The source of this T cell receptor (beta chain) is a study of OX40 agonist ivuxolimab in advanced cancers. Study observations and caveats: Still undetermined is the antigen specificity of the expanded peripheral T cells.

As to this clone: Its antigen is currently unknown.

CDR3 length equals 15 residues. Per germline, CDR1 GTSNPN and CDR2 SVGIG (reference sequence). V lost 2 bases and J lost 6, with 20 bases in between. Method: immunoSEQ multiplex PCR; TCRdb's copy keeps in-frame clones and lacks some. The table includes about 64,000 clones, around 90% detected once. The chain links TRBV30 to TRBJ2-7; D possibly corresponds to TRBD2 (6 bases). This clonotype was obtained from an adult with an advanced solid tumor such as melanoma, head and neck, liver or kidney cancer. Sequencing used CD4+ or CD8+ T cells sorted from blood, obtained in a trial of the OX40 agonist ivuxolimab. Here the CDR3 DNA reads TGTGCCTGGAGTCTAGGCGGGACGGGGAAAGCCGAGCAGTACTTC. It codes for CAWSLGGTGKAEQYF.